This entry lists 14 T cell receptor beta chains sequenced from one sample in a study of T cell repertoires in cytomegalovirus infection. TCRdb recomputed calls from the reads with MiXCR, one row per CDR3 protein. There are 750,000 to 950,000 distinct CDR3 sequences in the sample; approximately 32% occur only once, and around 13% lies in the top ten. These TCRs' antigens remain unknown. This sample comprised cultured CD8+ T cells from PBMCs, obtained from culture after CMV antigen stimulation. Source of these receptors: a human donor in good health (CMV status not recorded). Some clones in this sample may be carry-over from other donors' samples.

This clonotype came up a few times. The CDR3 here is CASSFSGGEQYV. The CDR3 DNA is TGTGCCAGCAGCTTTAGCGGTGGCGAGCAGTACGTC. This chain connects TRBV7-6 to TRBJ2-7; D may be TRBD2 (6 bases). This CDR3 has 12 residues. The V and J ends lost 3 bases and 6 bases respectively, with 9 bases between them. Germline V gene lookup returns CDR1 SGHVS and CDR2 FNYEAQ.

CDR3 amino acids: CASLVDRDYNEQFF. As DNA, the CDR3 is TGTGCCAGCTTGGTGGACAGGGATTACAATGAGCAGTTCTTC. The genes are TRBV2 and TRBJ2-1, with TRBD1 matching over 8 bases. After removal of 8 bases from V and 4 bases from J, the junction contained 7 bases not matched to a gene. From germline, CDR1 is SNHLY and CDR2 FYNNEI. The CDR3 is 14 amino acids.

The V and J genes are TRBV10-3 and TRBJ2-7, with D possibly matching TRBD1 (6 bases). Germline V gene sequence: CDR1 ENHRY, CDR2 SYGVKD. V lost 10 bases and J lost 5, with 18 bases in between. This CDR3 is 13 amino acids long. CDR3 sequence: CARPQSGVDEQYV. CDR3 DNA sequence: TGTGCCAGACCTCAATCAGGGGTTGACGAGCAGTACGTC.

This clonotype was picked up a small number of times. This chain links TRBV6-2 or TRBV6-3 with TRBJ1-5; D is possibly TRBD1 (5 bases). CDR3 length equals 13 residues. Germline values: CDR1 MNHEY, CDR2 SVGEGT. Trimming pared 6 bases from V and 9 bases from J, leaving 15 bases between. CDR3 in DNA: TGTGCCAGCAGGAACGGGGGAATCCGGCCCCAGCATTTT. Its translation is CASRNGGIRPQHF.

V gene TRBV5-1 combines with J gene TRBJ1-4; possibly TRBD1 for D (5 bases). Germline lookup yields CDR1 SGHRS and CDR2 YFSETQ. CDR3 length: 13 amino acids. V gave up 4 bases and J gave up 5 bases, with 9 bases separating them. Here the CDR3 reads CASSNNRNEKLFF. The CDR3 DNA reads TGCGCCAGCAGCAACAACAGGAATGAAAAACTGTTTTTT.

This clonotype has just a few counts. The CDR3, as DNA: TGTGCCAGCAGCTCACCACCCGGCAATGAGCAGTTCTTC. As protein: CASSSPPGNEQFF. The chain is built from TRBV7-9 and TRBJ2-1; D unclear. The ends were cut back, 4 bases at V and 6 bases at J, with 10 bases in the middle. This CDR3 has 13 amino acids. Germline values: CDR1 SEHNR, CDR2 FQNEAQ (reference sequence).

This clonotype showed up just a few times. V and J are TRBV7-2 and TRBJ1-6, with D maybe TRBD1 (6 bases). The CDR3 extends over 16 amino acids. Per germline, CDR1 SGHTA and CDR2 FQGNSA. The V end was cut by 0 bases, the J end by 8 bases, with 14 bases between. The CDR3 spells CASSLAPQGPYSPLHF. CDR3 in DNA: TGTGCCAGCAGCTTAGCACCACAGGGTCCCTATTCACCCCTCCACTTT.

This chain joins TRBV6-5 and TRBJ2-5, with D possibly called TRBD1 or TRBD2 (5 bases each). In germline, CDR1 is MNHEY, CDR2 SVGAGI. Trimming shortened V by 4 bases and J by 5 bases, and 20 bases separated the two germline ends. The CDR3 runs 16 residues. CDR3 coding DNA: TGTGCCAGCAGTTCCAAGATATCGGGGACCTGGGAGACCCAGTACTTC. Translation gives CASSSKISGTWETQYF.

V gene TRBV20-1 combines with J gene TRBJ1-2; unclear D gene. Trimming removed 0 bases from V and 8 bases from J, with 16 bases in between. This CDR3 spans 14 amino acids. Germline V gives CDR1 DFQATT, CDR2 SNEGSKA (reference sequence). Written as DNA, the CDR3 is TGCAGTGCTAGAGAGAAGGAGGACTGGGAAGGCTACACCTTC. Translation gives CSAREKEDWEGYTF.

The V gene is TRBV27, the J gene TRBJ2-7, with 10 bases fitting TRBD1. Trimming cost V 3 bases and J 3 bases; bases outside gene matches: 8. The CDR3 has 16 amino acids. Looked up from germline, CDR1 is MNHEY and CDR2 is SMNVEV (reference sequence). The CDR3 bases are TGTGCCAGCAGTTTGGGCGGGGACAGGGGTAACTACGAGCAGTACTTC. It specifies CASSLGGDRGNYEQYF.

The rearrangement uses TRBV7-9 and TRBJ2-1, with 14 positions matching TRBD2. From germline, CDR1 is SEHNR and CDR2 FQNEAQ (reference sequence). The J segment lost 7 bases and the V segment lost 5 bases, leaving 4 bases of the junction unmatched. There are 15 residues in the CDR3. DNA for the CDR3: TGTGCCAGCAGCCAGACTAGCGGGGGGGCGAATGAGCAGTTCTTC. This translates into CASSQTSGGANEQFF.

The chain is built from TRBV19 and TRBJ2-5, with 10 positions matching TRBD1. In germline, CDR1 is LNHDA, CDR2 SQIVND (reference sequence). With V trimmed by 6 bases and J by 4 bases, 8 bases remained unmatched. The length of the CDR3 is 15 residues. The DNA of the CDR3 is TGTGCCAGTAGCTTACCGGGACAGGGGCTAGAGACCCAGTACTTC. It translates to CASSLPGQGLETQYF.

This clonotype was observed a handful of times. The chain joins TRBV24-1 to TRBJ2-3, with 10 bases identical to TRBD1. Trimming took 11 bases from V and 4 from J; bases not matched to a gene: 5. Germline-derived CDR1 and CDR2 are KGHDR and SFDVKD. This CDR3 contains 13 residues. This chain's CDR3 is CASAGQGSDTQYF. In DNA, the CDR3 is TGTGCCAGCGCGGGACAGGGGTCAGATACGCAGTATTTT.

V and J are TRBV7-8 and TRBJ1-2, with a weak D call TRBD1 (6 bases). This CDR3 is built from 13 residues. Germline loops: CDR1 SGHVS, CDR2 FQNEAQ. Trimming shortened V by 6 bases and J by 7 bases, and 15 bases separated the two germline ends. The CDR3 DNA reads as TGTGCCAGCAGTGTTGACAGGCAGGCTGGCTACACCTTC. Its translation: CASSVDRQAGYTF. The complete variable domain, with remaining parts taken from reference TRBV7-8 and TRBJ1-2, reads GAGVSQSPRYKVAKRGQDVALRCDPISGHVSLFWYQQALGQGPEFLTYFQNEAQLDKSGLPSDRFFAERPEGSVSTLKIQRTQQEDSAVYLCASSVDRQAGYTFGSGTRLTVV.